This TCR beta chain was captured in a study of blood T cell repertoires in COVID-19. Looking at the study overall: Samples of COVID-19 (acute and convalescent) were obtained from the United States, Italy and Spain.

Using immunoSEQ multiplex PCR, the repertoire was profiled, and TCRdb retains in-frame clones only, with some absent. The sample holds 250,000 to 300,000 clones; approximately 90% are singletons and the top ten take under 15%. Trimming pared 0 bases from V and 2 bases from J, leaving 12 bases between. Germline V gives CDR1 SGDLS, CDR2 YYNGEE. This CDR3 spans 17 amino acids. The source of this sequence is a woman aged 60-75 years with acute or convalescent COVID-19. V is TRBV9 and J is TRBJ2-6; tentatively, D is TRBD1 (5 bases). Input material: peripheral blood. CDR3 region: CASSVVGAGPGANVLTF. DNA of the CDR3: TGTGCCAGCAGCGTAGTTGGGGCAGGCCCTGGGGCCAACGTCCTGACTTTC. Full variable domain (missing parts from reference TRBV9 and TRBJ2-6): DSGVTQTPKHLITATGQRVTLRCSPRSGDLSVYWYQQSLDQGLQFLIQYYNGEERAKGNILERFSAQQFPDLHSELNLSSLELGDSALYFCASSVVGAGPGANVLTFGAGSRLTVL.